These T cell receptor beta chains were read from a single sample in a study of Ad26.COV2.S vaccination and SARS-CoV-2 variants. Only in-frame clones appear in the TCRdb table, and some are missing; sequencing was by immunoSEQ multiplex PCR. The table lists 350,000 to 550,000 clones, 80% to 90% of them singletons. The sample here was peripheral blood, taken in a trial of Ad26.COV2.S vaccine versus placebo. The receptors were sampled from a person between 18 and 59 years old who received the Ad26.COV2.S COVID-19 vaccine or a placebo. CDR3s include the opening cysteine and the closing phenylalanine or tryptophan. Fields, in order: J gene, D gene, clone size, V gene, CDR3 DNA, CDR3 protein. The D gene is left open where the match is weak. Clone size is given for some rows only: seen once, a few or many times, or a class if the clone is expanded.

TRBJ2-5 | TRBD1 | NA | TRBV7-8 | TGTGCCAGCAGCTTGGAGGTCCCAGGGGGCAAGGAGGAGACCCAGTACTTC | CASSLEVPGGKEETQYF
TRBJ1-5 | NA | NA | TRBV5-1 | TGCGCCAGCAGCTTGGGGACAGATCAGCCCCAGCATTTT | CASSLGTDQPQHF
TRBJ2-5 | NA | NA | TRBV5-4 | TGTGCCAGCAGTCAGGGCGGGGGCGCACCACAAGAGACCCAGTACTTC | CASSQGGGAPQETQYF
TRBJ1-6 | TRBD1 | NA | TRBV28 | TGTGCCAGCAGTGCACCCGGGACAGAGAATTCACCCCTCCACTTT | CASSAPGTENSPLHF
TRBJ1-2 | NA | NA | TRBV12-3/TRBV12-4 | TGTGCCAGCAGTTTGGCCCCCGCTGGCTACACCTTC | CASSLAPAGYTF
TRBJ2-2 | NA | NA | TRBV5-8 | TGTGCCAGCAGCTTTACGCGTTGGGGAGCGAACACCGGGGAGCTGTTTTTT | CASSFTRWGANTGELFF
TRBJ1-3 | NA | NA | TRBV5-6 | TGTGCCAGCAGCTCGACTAGCTCTGGAAACACCATATATTTT | CASSSTSSGNTIYF
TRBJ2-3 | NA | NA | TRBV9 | TGTGCCAGCAGCACCCGGACAGTTATCACAGATACGCAGTATTTT | CASSTRTVITDTQYF
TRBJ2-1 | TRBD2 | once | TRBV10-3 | TGTGCCACGAACCCTAGCGGGAGGGCCTACAATGAGCAGTTCTTC | CATNPSGRAYNEQFF
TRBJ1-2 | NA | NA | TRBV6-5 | TGTGCCACTAGGACGGACTCTGGCTATGGCTACACCTTC | CATRTDSGYGYTF
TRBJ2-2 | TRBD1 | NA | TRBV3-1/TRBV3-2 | TGTGCCAGCAGCCTCCAGGGGGCTGGGAACACCGGGGAGCTGTTTTTT | CASSLQGAGNTGELFF
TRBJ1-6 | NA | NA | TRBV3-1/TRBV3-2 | TGTGCCAGCAGCCAAGGGCACTATAATTCACCCCTCCACTTT | CASSQGHYNSPLHF
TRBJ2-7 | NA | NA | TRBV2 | TGTGCCAGCAGTGTACTGAGCTACGAGCAGTACTTC | CASSVLSYEQYF
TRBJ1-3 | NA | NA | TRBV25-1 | TGTGCCAGCAGTGTCCCCAACTCTGGAAACACCATATATTTT | CASSVPNSGNTIYF
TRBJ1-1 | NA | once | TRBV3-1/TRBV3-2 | TGTGCCAGCAGCCACGGCCCCAACACTGAAGCTTTCTTT | CASSHGPNTEAFF
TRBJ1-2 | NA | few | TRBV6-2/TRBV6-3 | TGTGCCAGCAGTTACAGACAGAACTATGGCTACACCTTC | CASSYRQNYGYTF
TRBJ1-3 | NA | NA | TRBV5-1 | TGCGCCAGCAGCTCGGGACGAGGGGGCTCTGGAAACACCATATATTTT | CASSSGRGGSGNTIYF
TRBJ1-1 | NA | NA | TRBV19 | TGTGCCAGTGGGGGTCCGAACACTGAAGCTTTCTTT | CASGGPNTEAFF
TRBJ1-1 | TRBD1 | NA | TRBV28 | TGTGCCAGCAGTCCAGGACAGGGGTGGGACACTGAAGCTTTCTTT | CASSPGQGWDTEAFF
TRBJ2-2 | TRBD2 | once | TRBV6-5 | TGTGCCACCCGGGTCAGCGGGGGAGACACCGGGGAGCTGTTTTTT | CATRVSGGDTGELFF
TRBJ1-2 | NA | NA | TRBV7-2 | TGTGCCAGCAGCCCGGCGGGGCTTGGGTATGGCTACACCTTC | CASSPAGLGYGYTF
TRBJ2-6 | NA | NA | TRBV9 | TGTGCCAGCAGCACCAGCCCGGGAGGGGCCAACGTCCTGACTTTC | CASSTSPGGANVLTF
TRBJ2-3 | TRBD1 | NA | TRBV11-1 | TGTGCCAGCAGCCCTCGGGACAGGGGGCGTTCAGATACGCAGTATTTT | CASSPRDRGRSDTQYF
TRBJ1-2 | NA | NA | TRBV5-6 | TGTGCCAGCAGCTTACCGGGAGTCTATGGCTACACCTTC | CASSLPGVYGYTF
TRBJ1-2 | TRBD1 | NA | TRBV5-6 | TGTGCCAGCAGCGCGGACAGGGGCTATTTCTATGGCTACACCTTC | CASSADRGYFYGYTF
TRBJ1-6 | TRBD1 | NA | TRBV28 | TGTGCCAGCAGTACAATAGGGGGCGGGAGTTCACCCCTCCACTTT | CASSTIGGGSSPLHF
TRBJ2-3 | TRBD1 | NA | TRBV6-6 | TGTGCCAGCAGTTACTCCACAGGGGCCACAGATACGCAGTATTTT | CASSYSTGATDTQYF
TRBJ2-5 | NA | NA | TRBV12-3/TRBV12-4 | TGTGCCAGCAGTACAGTACAAGAGACCCAGTACTTC | CASSTVQETQYF
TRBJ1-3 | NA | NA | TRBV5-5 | TGTGCCAGCAGCCCAAACGCGGCCTCCCGCTCTGGAAACACCATATATTTT | CASSPNAASRSGNTIYF
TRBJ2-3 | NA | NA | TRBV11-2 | TGTGCCAGCAGCTTAGGGGGGGGCAATACGCAGTATTTT | CASSLGGGNTQYF
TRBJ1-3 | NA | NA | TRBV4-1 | TGCGCCAGCAGCCGACTAAGGGATGGGGCATTCGGAAACACCATATATTTT | CASSRLRDGAFGNTIYF
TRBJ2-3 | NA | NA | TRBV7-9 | TGTGCCAGCAGCTTAGATCAGATACCTCCTACAGATACGCAGTATTTT | CASSLDQIPPTDTQYF
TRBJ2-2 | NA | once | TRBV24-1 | TGTGCCACCAGTGATTTGCGGACAGCTCCCCCCGGGGAGCTGTTTTTT | CATSDLRTAPPGELFF
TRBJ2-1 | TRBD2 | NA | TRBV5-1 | TGCGCCAGCAGCTCGTCTTGGGGGGGTCATGAGCAGTTCTTC | CASSSSWGGHEQFF
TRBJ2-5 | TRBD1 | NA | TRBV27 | TGTGCCAGCAGTTGGGAACAGGGGCCCTTAGAGACCCAGTACTTC | CASSWEQGPLETQYF
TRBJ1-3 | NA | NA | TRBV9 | TGTGCCAGCAGCGTAGGTGGCCAGTCTGGAAACACCATATATTTT | CASSVGGQSGNTIYF
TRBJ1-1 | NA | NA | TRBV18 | TGTGCCAGCTCACCGAGTGGGGGTATTACTGAAGCTTTCTTT | CASSPSGGITEAFF
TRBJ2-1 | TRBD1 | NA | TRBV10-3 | TGTGCCGGATCGGGACAGGGAGAAGCGGGTGAGCAGTTCTTC | CAGSGQGEAGEQFF
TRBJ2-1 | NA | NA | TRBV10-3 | TGTGCCATCAGTGAGTCGGGGATGGACGAGCAGTTCTTC | CAISESGMDEQFF
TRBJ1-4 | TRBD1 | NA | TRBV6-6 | TGTGCCAGCAGTTACCCGGGACAGGGTGATGAAAAACTGTTTTTT | CASSYPGQGDEKLFF
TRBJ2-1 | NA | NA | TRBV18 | TGTGCCAGCTCACAACCGAGGGAGTCCTACAATGAGCAGTTCTTC | CASSQPRESYNEQFF
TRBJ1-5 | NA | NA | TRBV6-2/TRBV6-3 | TGTGCCAGCAGTTACGTCGGGGTAAATCAGCCCCAGCATTTT | CASSYVGVNQPQHF
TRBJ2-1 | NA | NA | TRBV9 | TGTGCCAGCAGCACCCTACACACCCTCTCCTACAATGAGCAGTTCTTC | CASSTLHTLSYNEQFF
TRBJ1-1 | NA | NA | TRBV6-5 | TGTGCCAGCAGTTATGTCTGGAGGAACACTGAAGCTTTCTTT | CASSYVWRNTEAFF
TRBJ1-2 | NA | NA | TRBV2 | TGTGCCAGCAGTGGCCTTACGGCCGGCTATGGCTACACCTTC | CASSGLTAGYGYTF
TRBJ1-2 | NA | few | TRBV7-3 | TGTGCCAGCAGCTTATTAGGGGACTATGGCTACACCTTC | CASSLLGDYGYTF
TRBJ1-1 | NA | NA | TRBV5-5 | TGTGCCAGCAGCTCTTACGGGGACACTGAAGCTTTCTTT | CASSSYGDTEAFF
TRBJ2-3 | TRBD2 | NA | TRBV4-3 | TGCGCCAGCAGCTACTCTCTAGCGGGAGTGACAGATACGCAGTATTTT | CASSYSLAGVTDTQYF
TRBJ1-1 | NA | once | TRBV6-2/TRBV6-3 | TGTGCCAGCAGTTACCCAGGGGTGAACACTGAAGCTTTCTTT | CASSYPGVNTEAFF
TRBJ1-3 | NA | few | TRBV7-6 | TGTGCCAGCAGCTTAGAAGTCGGGGGGGGACCCTCTGGAAACACCATATATTTT | CASSLEVGGGPSGNTIYF
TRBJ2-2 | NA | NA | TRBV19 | TGTGCCAGTAGTATTGACGTATTGAACACCGGGGAGCTGTTTTTT | CASSIDVLNTGELFF
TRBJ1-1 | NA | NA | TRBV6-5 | TGTGCCAGCAGTTACAGGGGCGGTGAAGCTTTCTTT | CASSYRGGEAFF
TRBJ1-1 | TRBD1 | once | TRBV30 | TGTGCCTGGAAGACAGGGGGGAACACTGAAGCTTTCTTT | CAWKTGGNTEAFF
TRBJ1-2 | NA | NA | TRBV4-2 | TGTGCCAGCAGCCAAGACGGGGCTGGACAGACCTATGGAGGCTACACCTTC | CASSQDGAGQTYGGYTF
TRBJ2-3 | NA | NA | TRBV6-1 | TGTGCCAGCAGTGAGGCGGGTAACACAGATACGCAGTATTTT | CASSEAGNTDTQYF
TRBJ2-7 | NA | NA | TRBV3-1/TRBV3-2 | TGTGCCAGCAGCCTAAATGCTGGACGGTACGAGCAGTACTTC | CASSLNAGRYEQYF
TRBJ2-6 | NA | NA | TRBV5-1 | TGCGCCAGCAGCGGGGGAACTGAGGCCCCTGGGGGTCCCTTTGGGGCCAACGTCCTGACTTTC | CASSGGTEAPGGPFGANVLTF
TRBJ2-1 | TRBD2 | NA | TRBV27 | TGTGCCAGCAGTTTTAGCGGGCGAACTTCCTACAATGAGCAGTTCTTC | CASSFSGRTSYNEQFF
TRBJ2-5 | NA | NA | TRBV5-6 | TGTGCCAGCAGCTTGCCTGTTGGTTACCAGTACTTC | CASSLPVGYQYF
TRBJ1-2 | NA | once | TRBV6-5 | TGTGCCAGCAGTTACTGGGGGGAGTCTAACTATGGCTACACCTTC | CASSYWGESNYGYTF